The text below deals with one T cell receptor beta chain. After removal of 6 bases from V and 10 bases from J, the junction contained 9 bases not matched to a gene. This CDR3 has 15 residues. The data originate from a study of T cells in Graves' hyperthyroidism and ophthalmopathy. RNA transcripts gave rise to amplified TCR beta CDR3 regions. First-round RT-PCR targeting the TCR CDR3 was performed with the HTBI primer set. TCRdb re-derived calls from the multiplex PCR reads in MiXCR, one entry per CDR3 protein. The sample includes around 760,000 distinct CDR3 sequences, around a third of them seen just once. It was considered stable Graves' hyperthyroidism when ophthalmopathy did not progress within 18 months. Hyperthyroidism patients were newly diagnosed, had disease duration under 2 months, and were aged 18 to 65 years.

The sequence was obtained from a woman in her 40s with Graves' hyperthyroidism. The sample taken for sequencing was blood. This chain connects TRBV12-3 or TRBV12-4 to TRBJ1-4; 12 nucleotides match TRBD1. CDR3 residues: CASSFTGTGGRKLFF. The DNA for the CDR3 is TGTGCCAGCAGCTTTACCGGGACAGGGGGCAGAAAACTGTTTTTT.